The source of this TCR beta chain is a study of OX40 agonist ivuxolimab in advanced cancers. Turning to the study itself: Three patients responded partially, comprising one with hepatocellular carcinoma and two with cutaneous melanoma. Whole-study results and caveats: In general, CD8+ T cells held more expanded clones than CD4+ did, on average.

Libraries were prepared by immunoSEQ multiplex PCR; TCRdb keeps only in-frame clonotypes and omits some of them. The sample has roughly 26,000 clones, 76% seen once. Remarks on this clone: Its target is unknown.

V was pared by 4 bases and J by 4 bases, with 19 bases of the junction left unmatched. The CDR3 runs to 20 residues. Germline V CDR1 and CDR2: SGHTA, FQGTGA. The material sequenced was CD4+ or CD8+ T cells sorted from blood, taken in a trial of the OX40 agonist ivuxolimab. The sequence was collected from an adult with an advanced solid tumor such as melanoma, head and neck, liver or kidney cancer. The J gene is TRBJ2-3, the V gene TRBV7-3; 11 bases map to TRBD2. CDR3 sequence: CASSSSMTSGDINMPDTQYF. The DNA of the CDR3 is TGTGCCAGCAGCTCCTCAATGACTAGCGGGGACATCAACATGCCAGATACGCAGTATTTT.